Sequencing of this TCR beta chain was carried out in a study of cytomegalovirus exposure and HLA in healthy donors (dated by TCRdb to 2016 to 2017). The study in broad terms: An earlier analysis of 587 of the donors reported under 300 Gb of sequence data and 90 million to 120 million unique TCR beta sequences obtained from about 179 million T cells. Donor age, sex, ethnicity and CMV serostatus were compiled alongside the repertoire data. The study used immunosequencing to profile the T cell repertoires of about 670 subjects and linked those repertoires to cytomegalovirus serostatus. High-throughput TCR immunosequencing, statistical association of individual TCRs with disease status, and machine learning were combined to predict cytomegalovirus infection status. Because of strong linkage in the cohort, 4 to 6 DR-DQ haplotypes were treated as single units for association and clustering. Rather than using new phenotypic data, the later analysis identified candidate immune exposures from TCR beta sequences and from how often those sequences occurred across donors. To study patterns of TCR occurrence, a later analysis re-analyzed previously published TCR beta repertoires from more than 550 donors and added high-resolution HLA genotyping. Class I and class II HLA loci were covered by the typing at four-digit resolution. In an earlier analysis of 550 to 700 of the donors, high-throughput TCR beta sequencing was used to judge whether each TCR beta V gene segment behaved as functional or pseudogenic. The study was designed to test whether signatures of past pathogen exposure could be identified by cataloging public T cell receptors. About 320 gigabases of sequencing data and tens of millions of unique TCR sequences were included in an early release covering about 700 HLA-typed donors. Every repertoire in the discovery cohort had been generated on one and the same sequencing platform. Along with the roughly 670-subject first cohort, a separate validation cohort of 120 different subjects was used. Among approximately 370 genotyped donors of the cohort, an average of about 240,000 unique TCR beta nucleotide sequences was sequenced per donor, of which roughly 17% were non-productive. Of the 300 to 500 genotyped donors, 81% were placed in the genetic ancestry cluster associated with self-reported Caucasian donors. Typing coverage differed by locus: A, B, C, DRB1 and DQB1 were typed in about 629-640 donors, DQA1 in approximately 520, DPA1 in 600 to 610, and DPB1 in 450 to 490. In a later genetic analysis, genome-wide SNP genotypes for about 65% of the roughly 670 donors were used, and that subset was treated as a discovery cohort. The paper's findings and limits, for the study overall: In a later analysis, several top co-occurrence clusters were reported to appear linked to parvovirus B19, influenza, CMV and Epstein-Barr virus. This cohort had only TCR beta chains sequenced, and the lack of alpha or paired-chain data limited which features could be detected. While some public TCRs were present in many individuals, most TCR sequences turned up only very rarely across donors. Roughly uniform sequencing depth across donors was assumed in presence/absence analyses, although this assumption may not hold. It was suggested by the authors that the approach could potentially be generalized to other disease states and immunological phenotypes. Because some donors lacked HLA typing at each locus, the association tests relied only on the typed subset. For the cohort, immune exposure information was limited to CMV serostatus. Linkage disequilibrium might explain the correlated functional status among segregating V segments, but an unknown experimental factor could not be excluded. At a false discovery rate of 0.05, a later analysis linked 16,951 TCR beta sequences to specific HLA alleles. A further reported finding was that TCR beta sequences accurately predicted the HLA-A and HLA-B alleles for most subjects in the first cohort. A cluster of highly shared sequence variants was judged likely to represent a technical artifact of the sequencing pipeline. A later genetic analysis reported fewer N-insertions in productive TCRs among donors in an Asian-associated ancestry cluster than the roughly 620-donor mean. In both the original and validation cohorts, the classifier was reported to diagnose cytomegalovirus status with high specificity and sensitivity. According to a later analysis, TCR association rates differed among HLA loci, with DRB1 alleles showing the most associated TCRs and HLA-C alleles showing the fewest. A later analysis found that most CMV-associated TCR beta chains appeared HLA-restricted, with HLA associations seemingly driven largely by CMV exposure. The 87-base-pair reads could not distinguish some IMGT-functional V segments, including TRBV6-2 and TRBV6-3, so those segments were excluded. Some 16 rarely observed V segments, including chromosome 9 orphons, were excluded from the earlier analysis of approximately 500 of the donors because counts were too low. In an earlier analysis of about 550 of the donors, most TCR beta V segments were observed in productive rearrangements about 87% or about 30% of the time, broadly matching IMGT annotations. A few of the identified cytomegalovirus-associated TCR beta chains were confirmed in vitro to be specific for cytomegalovirus antigens. A later analysis found that HLA-associated TCR beta chains were more clonally expanded and had lower generation probabilities than equally common non-associated chains. In a later genetic analysis, a missense DCLRE1C variant was associated with V-gene and J-gene trimming of TCR beta chains, and the association was replicated in an independent cohort. When HLA alleles, especially DR and DQ, strongly co-occurred, TCR associations were difficult to assign to individual alleles. The study listed 150 to 200 TCR beta chains as associated with cytomegalovirus.

About this clone itself: The clone's antigen remains unknown.

In total, approximately 690 healthy bone marrow donors made up the cohort. At the time of sampling, all cohort members were nominally healthy, though unrecorded immune exposures were likely present. The donor tested CMV seronegative and was one of the 352 seronegative cohort members. Each donor provided a peripheral blood sample, and peripheral blood mononuclear cells were used for TCR beta sequencing. Genomic DNA extraction from the blood cell samples was performed with the Qiagen DNeasy Blood Extraction Kit. Reading from cysteine to phenylalanine, the CDR3 counts 12 amino acids. Here the CDR3 DNA is all that survives: 36 bases in frame from base 1. The germline ends are 10 bases apart after V is trimmed by 2 bases and J by 8 bases. The germline V gene sets CDR1 to SGDLS and CDR2 to YYNGEE. The library was obtained by the immunoSEQ multiplex PCR assay. The multiplex PCR relied on a mix of 60 forward primers for TCR Vbeta segments and 13 reverse primers for TCR Jbeta segments. The CDR3 region of rearranged TCR beta genes was amplified from genomic DNA by a multiplex PCR assay. The amplified TCR beta libraries were sequenced on the Illumina HiSeq System as 87-base-pair reads. Concerning the study's data processing: In a later analysis, 77 million or so unique TCR beta chains were counted across the roughly 700 repertoires, and roughly 9.9 million of these chains were shared by at least two donors. Raw reads were error-corrected and collapsed into unique sequences with a nearest-neighbor algorithm that merged closely related sequences to remove PCR and sequencing errors. To assign V, D and J gene segments, CDR3 sequences were aligned to IMGT reference sequences. For a sequence to be retained, at least a six-nucleotide match to both a V gene segment and a J gene segment was required. A rearrangement counted as productive if the CDR3 had no stop codons and remained in frame with V and J, and every other rearrangement counted as non-productive. CDR3 was defined by IMGT convention, running from the second conserved V-encoded cysteine to the conserved J-encoded phenylalanine. The earlier analysis of some 580 of the donors excluded any sequence lacking an unambiguous match to a single V gene segment. An earlier analysis of 500 to 600 of the donors classified V segments as functional when productive rearrangements were above 56.7% and as segregating when the standard deviation between donors was above 5%. A statistical classification framework was built for diagnosing cytomegalovirus status from the catalog of TCR beta chain sequences. A later analysis assigned V and J genes by comparing TCR nucleotide sequences with IMGT/GENE-DB human TR gene sequences. Using the TCRdist pipeline, a later analysis assigned CDR3 sequences along with most-parsimonious VDJ recombination scenarios. In a later analysis, every TCR beta chain was defined by the combination of its CDR3 amino acid sequence and its V-gene family, and reads without a unique V-gene family were dropped. In a later analysis, around 600 highly shared, low-generation-probability nucleotide sequences were removed to address suspected cross-contamination and a sequencing artifact. In a later analysis, a clonal expansion index for each public chain was calculated from normalized within-repertoire ranks of inferred template counts. A later analysis computed generation probabilities with a VDJ recombination model fitted to out-of-frame rearrangements, and checked the results against IGoR. In a later analysis, TCR-TCR, TCR-HLA and TCR-CMV co-occurrence was scored with hypergeometric tests, and a repertoire-size bias correction was applied to TCR pairs. In a later analysis, false discovery rates were estimated by permuting HLA or CMV assignments 20 times. A later analysis grouped co-occurring TCRs with DBSCAN, adding TCRdist sequence similarity when clustering within HLA-allele-positive subsets. Repertoires with fewer than 30,000 or more than 120,000 public chains, plus five repertoires with anomalous nucleotide sharing, were excluded from co-occurrence clustering. The clones in this table, taken by TCRdb from immuneACCESS, are in-frame only. Not every clone is retained; where verified, under half of the shortfall comes from an unresolved V gene, and the cause of the rest is unknown. V, J and clone size are taken as reported in that table, and D and trimming were inferred from the DNA itself. The table for this sample records around 50,000 clones. The leading ten clones occupy around 2% of the sample.

This clonotype originated in a woman between 40 and 50 years old in good health and CMV-seronegative. This receptor chain uses TRBV9 and TRBJ1-2; a tentative D match to TRBD1 spans 5 bases. Sequenced sample: PBMCs. This receptor has the CDR3 CASSVQGYGYTF. Read as DNA, the sequence is TGTGCCAGCAGCGTGCAGGGCTACGGCTACACCTTC.